These 22 T cell receptor beta chains were sequenced from one sample in a study of radiation and T cells in renal cell carcinoma. Produced via immunoSEQ multiplex PCR; TCRdb's table is partial and in-frame only. This sample has around 76,000 clones, with 82% found just once. Time point defined: blood 2 weeks post-SBRT. Treatment specified: 15 Gy SBRT to primary tumor, nephrectomy 4 weeks later. The specimen was blood, collected from a patient whose treatment included radiotherapy and nephrectomy. These receptor sequences come from a man in his fifties or sixties with renal cell carcinoma.

The chain carries TRBV19 and TRBJ1-5, with TRBD1 identical over 8 bases. This CDR3 contains 16 residues. Per the germline V gene, CDR1 is LNHDA and CDR2 is SQIVND (reference sequence). With 7 bases clipped from V and 9 bases from J, the junction kept 17 bases outside the gene matches. CDR3 nucleotides: TGTGCCAGTACCACGTCCGGGACAGGAGTTTCGCGGCCCCAGCATTTT. Its protein is CASTTSGTGVSRPQHF.

The J gene is TRBJ2-5, the V gene TRBV2; TRBD1 is a possible D gene (6 bases). The CDR3 totals 16 residues. The V and J ends lost 6 bases and 0 bases respectively, with 17 bases between them. In germline, CDR1 is SNHLY, CDR2 FYNNEI. DNA for the CDR3: TGTGCCAGCAGCCCCCGGGACACCTTGTACCAAGAGACCCAGTACTTC. Its protein product is CASSPRDTLYQETQYF.

V is TRBV7-8 and J is TRBJ2-1; no clear D gene. CDR1 SGHVS and CDR2 FQNEAQ come from the germline V gene. Trimming took 1 base from V and 3 from J, leaving 1 base between them. The CDR3 is 12 residues long. CDR3 in amino acids: CASSLVYNEQFF. In nucleotides, the CDR3 is TGTGCCAGCAGCTTAGTCTACAATGAGCAGTTCTTC.

This chain connects TRBV10-3 to TRBJ2-5; D gene uncertain. V was clipped by 6 bases and J by 5 bases, with 10 bases between them. Germline CDR1 reads ENHRY; CDR2 reads SYGVKD. CDR3 length equals 12 residues. CDR3 sequence: CAISPGRETQYF. DNA of the CDR3: TGTGCCATCAGCCCGGGTAGGGAGACCCAGTACTTC.

The chain uses TRBV15 and TRBJ2-4; TRBD2 aligns across 14 bases. Germline V gene lookup returns CDR1 LNHNV and CDR2 YYDKDF (reference sequence). Germline trimming cut 3 bases from V and 13 bases from J; bases unmatched to any gene: 5. The CDR3 length is 14 residues. The DNA of the CDR3 is TGTGCCACCAGCAGGGAGACTAGCGGGAGGGTCCAGTACTTC. Translated, it gives CATSRETSGRVQYF.

The chain uses TRBV4-3 and TRBJ1-1; a possible D gene is TRBD1 (5 bases). The CDR3 is 16 residues long. In germline, CDR1 is LGHNA, CDR2 YSLEER. Deletions cut 0 bases from V and 1 base from J, with 12 bases between. The CDR3: CASSQDRGWGNTEAFF. The CDR3 DNA sequence: TGCGCCAGCAGCCAAGATAGGGGATGGGGGAACACTGAAGCTTTCTTT.

The gene calls are TRBV5-6 and TRBJ1-4; no firm D call. The germline CDR1 and CDR2 sequences are SGHDT and YYEEEE. Trimming took 1 base from V and 4 from J, leaving 5 bases between them. This CDR3 comprises 13 residues. Written as DNA, the CDR3 is TGTGCCAGCAGCTTGTACCATAATGAAAAACTGTTTTTT. Translation gives CASSLYHNEKLFF. The full variable domain, rest sourced from reference TRBV5-6 and TRBJ1-4, is DAGVTQSPTHLIKTRGQQVTLRCSPKSGHDTVSWYQQALGQGPQFIFQYYEEEERQRGNFPDRFSGHQFPNYSSELNVNALLLGDSALYLCASSLYHNEKLFFGSGTQLSVL.

The gene calls are TRBV6-1 and TRBJ2-6, with 11 nucleotides matching TRBD1. CDR3 length: 17 residues. V gave up 3 bases and J gave up 1 base; unmatched junction bases: 2. Germline V CDR1 and CDR2: MNHNS, SASEGT. Here the CDR3 reads CASSEGTGGSGANVLTF. CDR3 nucleotides: TGTGCCAGCAGTGAGGGGACAGGGGGATCTGGGGCCAACGTCCTGACTTTC.

This chain uses TRBV9 with TRBJ2-3; D unclear. CDR3 length equals 13 residues. Trimming took off 0 bases at V and 5 bases at J, with 7 bases between the two ends. The germline V gene has CDR1 SGDLS and CDR2 YYNGEE. The CDR3 DNA is TGTGCCAGCAGCGTAGTAATAGAAGATACGCAGTATTTT. This sequence encodes CASSVVIEDTQYF.

The chain couples TRBV19 to TRBJ2-1, with TRBD2 matching 7 bases. From germline, CDR1 is LNHDA and CDR2 SQIVND (reference sequence). This CDR3 is built from 15 residues. V dropped 5 bases and J dropped 9; count of bases not matched to a gene: 13. The CDR3 sequence is CASSPWTRGVGEQFF. Here the CDR3 DNA reads TGTGCCAGTAGTCCCTGGACTAGGGGTGTAGGTGAGCAGTTCTTC.

The V call is TRBV5-1, the J call TRBJ2-2; no clear D gene. The CDR3 runs to 15 residues. V lost 1 base and J lost 9, with 16 bases in between. The germline V gene encodes CDR1 SGHRS and CDR2 YFSETQ. DNA of the CDR3: TGCGCCAGCAGCTTGACCAACCCTTTCCCCCGGGAGCTGTTTTTT. Its protein product is CASSLTNPFPRELFF.

The V call is TRBV27, the J call TRBJ2-7; 7 positions agree with TRBD2. Unmatched junction bases numbered 2, after V lost 0 bases and J lost 0 bases. The CDR3 loop spans 15 amino acids. CDR1 and CDR2 from the germline V gene are MNHEY and SMNVEV (reference sequence). This CDR3 reads CASSLSGGSSYEQYF. As DNA, the CDR3 is TGTGCCAGCAGTTTATCGGGCGGGAGCTCCTACGAGCAGTACTTC.

The V call is TRBV27, the J call TRBJ2-7; D possibly matches TRBD1 or TRBD2 (5 bases each). The CDR3 is 13 amino acids. Trimming pared 4 bases from V and 0 bases from J, leaving 7 bases between. From germline, CDR1 is MNHEY and CDR2 SMNVEV (reference sequence). CDR3 nucleotides: TGTGCCAGCAGTTGGGGGAGCTCCTACGAGCAGTACTTC. This sequence encodes CASSWGSSYEQYF.

CDR3 DNA: TGTGCCAGCAGCCCCTACCAGGGAAATGAGCAGTTCTTC. This codes for CASSPYQGNEQFF. The chain couples TRBV7-3 to TRBJ2-1, with TRBD1 as a possible D gene (5 bases). This CDR3 contains 13 residues. V was cut by 5 bases and J by 7 bases, with 12 bases left in between. Germline lookup yields CDR1 SGHTA and CDR2 FQGTGA.

V is TRBV7-6 and J is TRBJ2-3, with D perhaps matching TRBD2 (6 bases). CDR1 and CDR2 from the germline V gene are SGHVS and FNYEAQ. Trimming left V 0 bases short and J 4 bases short, with 11 bases between. This CDR3 is 15 amino acids long. CDR3 DNA: TGTGCCAGCAGCTTAGCGGGAGGAGGGGCAGATACGCAGTATTTT. Protein: CASSLAGGGADTQYF.

The rearrangement uses TRBV28 and TRBJ1-1; D gene ambiguous. This CDR3 region has 16 residues. CDR1 is MDHEN and CDR2 is SYDVKM in the germline V gene. The V gene lost 8 bases and the J gene lost 5 bases, with 24 bases spanning the gap. This chain's CDR3 is CASLDGRSRGRTEAFF. The DNA for the CDR3 is TGTGCCAGCTTGGACGGGAGGAGTCGGGGAAGGACTGAAGCTTTCTTT.

This chain connects TRBV2 to TRBJ2-7, with 8 bases lining up with TRBD1. Germline lookup yields CDR1 SNHLY and CDR2 FYNNEI. CDR3 length: 14 residues. J lost 3 bases, V lost 3 bases, and 4 bases had no gene match. The CDR3 nucleotides are TGTGCCAGCAGTGACGGACAGGGTAGCTACGAGCAGTACTTC. Protein sequence: CASSDGQGSYEQYF.

This chain connects TRBV9 to TRBJ2-1; 11 bases are shared with TRBD2. CDR1 and CDR2 (germline): SGDLS, YYNGEE. After removal of 0 bases from V and 7 bases from J, the junction contained 6 bases not matched to a gene. The CDR3 extends over 16 amino acids. The CDR3 region is CASSVAGLAEHNEQFF. CDR3 nucleotide sequence: TGTGCCAGCAGCGTAGCGGGACTAGCGGAGCATAATGAGCAGTTCTTC.

The chain recombines TRBV29-1 with TRBJ1-1, with TRBD1 matching over 10 bases. The CDR3 consists of 14 residues. The germline V gene encodes CDR1 SQVTM and CDR2 ANQGSEA. Trimming removed 6 bases from V and 4 bases from J; junction bases left unmatched: 8. In nucleotides, the CDR3 is TGCAGCGTCGGGACAGGGGCGGGGAGCACTGAAGCTTTCTTT. It specifies CSVGTGAGSTEAFF. Variable domain in full (rest from reference TRBV29-1 and TRBJ1-1): SAVISQKPSRDICQRGTSLTIQCQVDSQVTMMFWYRQQPGQSLTLIATANQGSEATYESGFVIDKFPISRPNLTFSTLTVSNMSPEDSSIYLCSVGTGAGSTEAFFGQGTRLTVV.

This chain uses TRBV5-1 with TRBJ2-3, with D possibly TRBD2 on 5 matching bases. Trimming removed 3 bases from V and 1 base from J, with 18 bases in between. Per the germline V gene, CDR1 is SGHRS and CDR2 is YFSETQ. The CDR3 has 17 amino acids. CDR3 sequence: CASSSFVRGSGTDTQYF. In DNA form, the CDR3 reads TGCGCCAGCAGCTCGTTCGTACGGGGATCTGGCACAGATACGCAGTATTTT.

This chain joins TRBV19 and TRBJ2-3; 7 bases fit TRBD2. The CDR3 consists of 14 residues. Germline CDR1 reads LNHDA; CDR2 reads SQIVND (reference sequence). V trimming: 3 bases; J trimming: 5 bases; junction bases outside the gene matches: 5. CDR3 DNA sequence: TGTGCCAGTAGTATGTCCAGGGAGGGAGATACGCAGTATTTT. Amino acids: CASSMSREGDTQYF.

This chain uses TRBV4-2 with TRBJ2-1, with 7 positions matching TRBD2. Looked up from germline, CDR1 is LGHNA and CDR2 is YNFKEQ. J gave up 7 bases and V 1 base, and 1 base lay outside the gene matches. The CDR3 loop spans 13 amino acids. CDR3 nucleotides: TGTGCCAGCAGCCAAGCCGGGAGGAATGAGCAGTTCTTC. Encoded protein: CASSQAGRNEQFF.